This is a list of T cell receptor beta chains from one sample in a study of T cells in localized non-small cell lung cancer. The protocol was immunoSEQ multiplex PCR, while the TCRdb copy is restricted to in-frame clones and leaves out a portion. The sample consists of roughly 30,000 clones, roughly 94% of them appearing once. The specimen comprised peripheral blood, sampled before any cancer treatment. The receptors here all came from a woman aged 35-75 years with stage I lung adenocarcinoma. The CDR3 runs from the conserved cysteine through the conserved F or W. The order of the fields is V gene, clone size, D gene, J gene, CDR3 protein, CDR3 DNA. A D gene is named only where the DNA matches it firmly. Size tells how often a clone was seen (once, few, many) or the class of an expanded clone, and some rows leave it out.

V: TRBV27; size: NA; D: NA; J: TRBJ2-3; CDR3: CASSFRPTYTQYF; DNA: TGTGCCAGCAGTTTCCGTCCCACTTATACGCAGTATTTT
V: TRBV15; size: NA; D: TRBD1; J: TRBJ2-4; CDR3: CATSRDITGTVAKNIQYF; DNA: TGTGCCACCAGCAGAGATATTACTGGGACAGTAGCCAAAAACATTCAGTACTTC
V: TRBV11-3; size: NA; D: TRBD2; J: TRBJ2-6; CDR3: CASSPGRGLSSGANVLTF; DNA: TGTGCCAGCAGCCCTGGGAGGGGCCTCAGTTCTGGGGCCAACGTCCTGACTTTC
V: TRBV11-2; size: NA; D: TRBD1; J: TRBJ1-2; CDR3: CASSLSAGGAGYTF; DNA: TGTGCCAGCAGCTTATCGGCAGGGGGCGCGGGCTACACCTTC
V: TRBV2; size: NA; D: NA; J: TRBJ1-6; CDR3: CASSPDSVGNSPLHF; DNA: TGTGCCAGCAGTCCGGACAGTGTGGGGAATTCACCCCTCCACTTT
V: TRBV29-1; size: once; D: NA; J: TRBJ1-1; CDR3: CSVVSMNTEAFF; DNA: TGCAGCGTTGTGTCCATGAACACTGAAGCTTTCTTT
V: TRBV9; size: NA; D: NA; J: TRBJ1-1; CDR3: CASSADIGNTEAFF; DNA: TGTGCCAGCAGCGCCGACATTGGGAACACTGAAGCTTTCTTT
V: TRBV4-1; size: NA; D: NA; J: TRBJ2-1; CDR3: CASSQERDPYNEQFF; DNA: TGCGCCAGCAGCCAAGAAAGGGACCCGTACAATGAGCAGTTCTTC
V: TRBV15; size: once; D: NA; J: TRBJ1-1; CDR3: CATAVGGVMNTEAFF; DNA: TGTGCCACCGCGGTTGGGGGGGTCATGAACACTGAAGCTTTCTTT
V: TRBV6-6; size: NA; D: NA; J: TRBJ1-2; CDR3: CASRQQGFFNYGYTF; DNA: TGTGCCAGCAGACAACAGGGCTTTTTTAACTATGGCTACACCTTC
V: TRBV7-9; size: few; D: TRBD1; J: TRBJ1-1; CDR3: CASSLRQGADTEAFF; DNA: TGTGCCAGCAGCCTAAGACAGGGGGCTGACACTGAAGCTTTCTTT
V: TRBV5-4; size: NA; D: TRBD1; J: TRBJ2-1; CDR3: CATRSQGNNEQFF; DNA: TGTGCCACCCGATCACAGGGGAACAATGAGCAGTTCTTC
V: TRBV7-9; size: NA; D: NA; J: TRBJ2-1; CDR3: CASTRGSLPEQFF; DNA: TGTGCCAGCACCCGAGGGAGCCTTCCGGAGCAGTTCTTC
V: TRBV29-1; size: NA; D: NA; J: TRBJ1-5; CDR3: CSVGGAGNQPQHF; DNA: TGCAGCGTTGGAGGAGCGGGCAATCAGCCCCAGCATTTT
V: TRBV15; size: NA; D: NA; J: TRBJ1-1; CDR3: CATAKGTREAFF; DNA: TGTGCCACCGCTAAAGGGACGAGGGAAGCTTTCTTT
V: TRBV19; size: NA; D: NA; J: TRBJ1-1; CDR3: CASRFWGASGNTEAFF; DNA: TGTGCCAGCAGGTTCTGGGGGGCGAGCGGTAACACTGAAGCTTTCTTT
V: TRBV2; size: NA; D: NA; J: TRBJ1-1; CDR3: CASSLGQMNTEAFF; DNA: TGTGCCAGCAGTCTAGGACAGATGAACACTGAAGCTTTCTTT